Listed below are T cell receptor beta chains from one sample, sequenced in a study of chemoradiotherapy in HPV16-positive cancers. Measured with immunoSEQ multiplex PCR; TCRdb has only the in-frame clones, and not every one. The profile covers 9,500 to 15,000 clones, with more than 70% appearing a single time and around 2.5% taken by the ten largest. The sample was acquired from a patient who underwent chemoradiotherapy. The source of these receptors is a human donor with HPV-associated anogenital cancer. The CDR3 runs from the conserved cysteine through the conserved F or W. Fields, in order: J gene, D gene, V gene, clone size, CDR3 protein, CDR3 DNA. The D gene is left open where the match is weak. Clone size, where shown, is once, few, many, or a class for clones that have expanded.

>TRBJ1-6|TRBD1|TRBV7-3|.
CASTLTGGPNSPLHF
TGTGCCAGCACCCTAACAGGGGGCCCTAATTCACCCCTCCACTTT
>TRBJ2-3|TRBD2|TRBV7-3|.
CASSPTVAGGRSDTQYF
TGTGCCAGCAGCCCGACAGTGGCGGGGGGCCGGTCGGATACGCAGTATTTT
>TRBJ1-2|TRBD1|TRBV5-6|.
CASSSYRTGTYGYTF
TGTGCCAGCAGCAGTTACCGGACAGGAACATATGGCTACACCTTC
>TRBJ2-5|TRBD1|TRBV5-8|.
CASSLARGTQETQYF
TGTGCCAGCAGCTTGGCCAGGGGGACCCAAGAGACCCAGTACTTC
>TRBJ2-1|.|TRBV30|.
CAWSEGNEQFF
TGTGCCTGGAGTGAGGGGAATGAGCAGTTCTTC
>TRBJ2-1|TRBD2|TRBV6-5|.
CASSSGLAGWGEQFF
TGTGCCAGCAGTTCTGGACTAGCGGGGTGGGGTGAGCAGTTCTTC
>TRBJ2-6|.|TRBV4-1|once
CASSQGRGSGANVLTF
TGCGCCAGCAGCCAAGGCCGGGGTTCTGGGGCCAACGTCCTGACTTTC
>TRBJ1-1|.|TRBV11-2|few
CASSLGLNTEAFF
TGTGCCAGCAGCTTAGGGTTGAACACTGAAGCTTTCTTT
>TRBJ1-4|.|TRBV4-2|.
CASSQDPVRVGFREKLFF
TGTGCCAGCAGCCAAGATCCGGTGAGGGTAGGATTTCGTGAAAAACTGTTTTTT
>TRBJ1-1|.|TRBV7-9|.
CASSYGRSEAFF
TGTGCCAGCAGCTACGGGCGGAGTGAAGCTTTCTTT
>TRBJ1-5|.|TRBV19|.
CASKTGDHSQPQHF
TGTGCCAGTAAGACCGGGGATCATAGTCAGCCCCAGCATTTT
>TRBJ2-3|.|TRBV10-2|.
CASSDLQGTDTQYF
TGCGCCAGCAGTGATCTCCAGGGGACAGATACGCAGTATTTT
>TRBJ1-1|.|TRBV12-5|.
CASGSQGAEAFF
TGTGCTAGTGGCTCCCAGGGCGCTGAAGCTTTCTTT
>TRBJ2-3|.|TRBV4-1|.
CASSQDLTGRSDTQYF
TGCGCCAGCAGCCAAGATCTAACAGGGCGATCAGATACGCAGTATTTT
>TRBJ1-1|.|TRBV9|.
CASSPGMNTEAFF
TGTGCCAGCAGCCCAGGGATGAACACTGAAGCTTTCTTT
>TRBJ1-2|.|TRBV20-1|few
CSARDGGLDTF
TGCAGTGCTAGAGATGGCGGGTTGGACACCTTC
>TRBJ2-1|.|TRBV14|.
CASSPLDWGEQFF
TGTGCCAGCAGCCCCCTGGATTGGGGTGAGCAGTTCTTC
>TRBJ1-5|.|TRBV6-5|.
CASSPLDGSNQPQHF
TGTGCCAGCAGTCCCCTGGACGGGAGCAATCAGCCCCAGCATTTT
>TRBJ1-4|TRBD1|TRBV4-1|few
CASSRQGMGVSEKLFF
TGCGCCAGCAGCCGACAGGGAATGGGAGTTTCGGAAAAACTGTTTTTT
>TRBJ2-2|.|TRBV11-3|few
CASSLAAGINTGELFF
TGTGCCAGCAGCTTAGCGGCAGGGATTAACACCGGGGAGCTGTTTTTT
>TRBJ2-2|.|TRBV7-2|.
CASSLFRHSNTGELFF
TGTGCCAGCAGCTTATTCAGACATTCGAACACCGGGGAGCTGTTTTTT
>TRBJ2-7|.|TRBV6-6|.
CASSFVLSEQYF
TGTGCCAGCAGTTTTGTTCTCTCGGAGCAGTACTTC